These 17 T cell receptor beta chains were sequenced from one sample in a study of response to subunit inactivated influenza vaccine. From the RT-PCR reads, TCRdb called clonotypes with MiXCR, one entry per CDR3 protein. The table has hundreds of thousands of distinct CDR3 sequences, around 16% seen once. The sample here was PBMCs from blood, taken roughly 12 days after vaccination. These receptors were collected from a man in his fifties or sixties who received an inactivated influenza vaccine.

This rearrangement joins TRBV11-1 to TRBJ2-1, with 9 bases aligning to TRBD1. Germline V gene lookup returns CDR1 SGHAT and CDR2 FQDESV (reference sequence). The CDR3 sequence is 15 residues long. The J segment lost 8 bases and the V segment lost 4 bases, leaving 9 bases of the junction unmatched. The CDR3 sequence: CASSSGTGKFYEQFF. In nucleotides, the CDR3 is TGTGCCAGCAGCTCCGGGACAGGGAAATTCTATGAGCAGTTCTTC.

The rearrangement joins TRBV20-1 to TRBJ2-1, with D maybe TRBD1 (5 bases). Trimming left V 7 bases short and J 7 bases short, with 14 bases between. CDR3 length: 12 residues. Germline V gene lookup returns CDR1 DFQATT and CDR2 SNEGSKA (reference sequence). CDR3 region: CSEVGLGNEQFF. The CDR3 nucleotides read TGCAGTGAGGTGGGGCTCGGGAATGAGCAGTTCTTC.

Only a few counts were recorded for this clonotype. The chain is built from TRBV28 and TRBJ2-1, with 10 bases fitting TRBD2. The trim removed 5 bases at V and 7 bases at J, leaving 8 bases unmatched. The CDR3 totals 15 residues. Per the germline V gene, CDR1 is MDHEN and CDR2 is SYDVKM. The CDR3 reads CASSVSGGPGNEQFF. The CDR3 DNA is TGTGCCAGCAGTGTTAGCGGGGGGCCGGGGAATGAGCAGTTCTTC.

This clonotype was seen many times. The CDR3 is CASSPGQHNSPLHF. CDR3 bases: TGTGCCAGCTCACCGGGACAGCATAATTCACCCCTCCACTTT. The chain uses TRBV18 and TRBJ1-6; 7 bases map to TRBD1. V shed 3 bases and J 5 bases; nucleotides not matched to a gene: 1. This CDR3 is built from 14 residues. The germline CDR1 and CDR2 sequences are KGHSH and LQKENI. The complete variable domain, with remaining parts taken from reference TRBV18 and TRBJ1-6, reads NAGVMQNPRHLVRRRGQEARLRCSPMKGHSHVYWYRQLPEEGLKFMVYLQKENIIDESGMPKERFSAEFPKEGPSILRIQQVVRGDSAAYFCASSPGQHNSPLHFGNGTRLTVT.

This clonotype came up a few times. The rearrangement joins TRBV12-3 or TRBV12-4 to TRBJ1-5; unclear D gene. Deletions cut 3 bases from V and 7 bases from J, with 10 bases between. This CDR3 region has 13 residues. CDR3 residues: CASSFLGRQPQHF. The CDR3 DNA sequence: TGTGCCAGCAGTTTCTTGGGGAGGCAGCCCCAGCATTTT.

This clonotype has at least ten counts. CDR3 DNA sequence: TGTGCCAGCAGCCCGACAGGGGGGAACACTGAAGCTTTCTTT. This gives the protein CASSPTGGNTEAFF. The rearrangement joins TRBV12-3 or TRBV12-4 to TRBJ1-1; TRBD1 matches 9 bases. The length of the CDR3 is 14 residues. V lost 6 bases and J lost 1; bases outside the gene matches: 3.

This clonotype was observed a handful of times. The chain carries TRBV6-1 and TRBJ1-1, with D unresolved. Trimming took 4 bases from V and 2 from J, leaving 5 bases between them. CDR3 size: 12 residues. Germline lookup yields CDR1 MNHNS and CDR2 SASEGT. The CDR3 loop reads CASSVSNTEAFF. CDR3 coding DNA: TGTGCCAGCAGTGTAAGTAACACTGAAGCTTTCTTT.

The chain recombines TRBV7-6 with TRBJ1-1; 9 bases align to TRBD1. The J segment lost 1 base and the V segment lost 1 base, leaving 4 bases of the junction unmatched. The CDR3 is made up of 16 amino acids. In germline, CDR1 is SGHVS, CDR2 FNYEAQ. The CDR3 DNA follows: TGTGCCAGCAGCTTAGGAACAGGGGGCTCGAACACTGAAGCTTTCTTT. It specifies CASSLGTGGSNTEAFF.

This clonotype was seen only a few times. This chain joins TRBV7-9 and TRBJ2-7, with D possibly matching TRBD2 (5 bases). The CDR3 runs to 14 residues. CDR1 and CDR2 (germline): SEHNR, FQNEAQ (reference sequence). Trimming removed 5 bases from V and 4 bases from J, with 15 bases in between. The CDR3 sequence is CASSPQEGRYEQYF. CDR3 bases: TGTGCCAGCAGCCCCCAAGAGGGTAGGTACGAGCAGTACTTC.

Only a few counts were recorded for this clonotype. J is TRBJ2-3 and V is TRBV7-2, with 7 positions matching TRBD2. The CDR3 has 15 amino acids. V lost 7 bases to trimming and J lost 2 bases; unmatched junction nucleotides: 9. Germline V gene lookup returns CDR1 SGHTA and CDR2 FQGNSA. The CDR3 is CASTPTGGITDTQYF. The CDR3 nucleotides are TGTGCCAGCACCCCCACGGGGGGAATCACAGATACGCAGTATTTT.

J is TRBJ1-6 and V is TRBV5-6; 7 bases map to TRBD1. CDR3 length: 15 amino acids. Trimming cost V 1 base and J 7 bases; bases outside gene matches: 5. Germline values: CDR1 SGHDT, CDR2 YYEEEE. The CDR3 here is CASSLYSGGNSPLHF. For the CDR3, the DNA is TGTGCCAGCAGCTTGTATTCAGGGGGGAATTCACCCCTCCACTTT.

The chain combines TRBV12-3 or TRBV12-4 with TRBJ2-7, with no clear D. V lost 2 bases and J 3 bases, leaving 11 bases between the germline ends. The CDR3 length is 14 residues. The CDR3 coding sequence is TGTGCCAGCAGTTTAACCTGGCAGCTCTACGAGCAGTACTTC. Protein: CASSLTWQLYEQYF.

The chain uses TRBV4-3 and TRBJ2-3, with 9 bases matching TRBD2. The CDR3 has 15 amino acids. V trimming: 0 bases; J trimming: 6 bases; junction bases outside the gene matches: 4. Germline V gene data show CDR1 as LGHNA and CDR2 as YSLEER. The CDR3 DNA reads TGCGCCAGCAGCCAAGAGTACCTAGCGGGGGATACGCAGTATTTT. Encoded protein: CASSQEYLAGDTQYF.

The chain combines TRBV9 with TRBJ1-3, with TRBD1 matching 12 bases. This CDR3 is built from 18 residues. From germline, CDR1 is SGDLS and CDR2 YYNGEE. With 0 bases clipped from V and 4 bases from J, the junction kept 8 bases outside the gene matches. For the CDR3, the DNA is TGTGCCAGCAGCGTAGTCCCTGGGACAGGGGGCATCGGAAACACCATATATTTT. Protein sequence: CASSVVPGTGGIGNTIYF. The variable domain in full, with the rest retrieved from reference TRBV9 and TRBJ1-3, is DSGVTQTPKHLITATGQRVTLRCSPRSGDLSVYWYQQSLDQGLQFLIQYYNGEERAKGNILERFSAQQFPDLHSELNLSSLELGDSALYFCASSVVPGTGGIGNTIYFGEGSWLTVV.

The chain couples TRBV20-1 to TRBJ2-7; TRBD1 is a possible D gene (6 bases). V lost 3 bases to trimming and J lost 5 bases, with 26 bases between them. The germline V gene encodes CDR1 DFQATT and CDR2 SNEGSKA (reference sequence). The CDR3 length is 17 residues. The CDR3 is CSARWGPVLRPQDEQYF. CDR3 nucleotide sequence: TGCAGTGCTAGGTGGGGGCCAGTGCTCAGGCCCCAGGACGAGCAGTACTTC.

The chain has TRBV4-3 and TRBJ2-5; 9 bases are a match to TRBD1. This CDR3 has 17 amino acids. The V and J ends lost 0 bases and 5 bases, in that order; junction bases with no gene match: 10. Germline CDR1 LGHNA, CDR2 YSLEER. This CDR3 is CASSQDWGPDRGETQYF. In DNA, the CDR3 is TGCGCCAGCAGCCAAGATTGGGGCCCGGACAGGGGTGAGACCCAGTACTTC.

The rearrangement joins TRBV24-1 to TRBJ2-1, with 8 bases lining up with TRBD1. Losses at the gene ends were 4 bases for V and 9 bases for J; bases not matched to a gene: 10. Germline values: CDR1 KGHDR, CDR2 SFDVKD. This CDR3 is built from 15 residues. The CDR3 DNA reads as TGTGCCACCAGTGACCCGGGACAGGCCTACGGTGAGCAGTTCTTC. Translating gives CATSDPGQAYGEQFF.